This entry describes one T cell receptor beta chain. From germline, CDR1 is GTSNPN and CDR2 SVGIG (reference sequence). J gave up 4 bases and V 5 bases, and 11 bases lay outside the gene matches. This CDR3 is built from 15 residues. This sample is part of a study of radiotherapy plus CTLA-4 blockade in lung cancer. Profiling relied on immunoSEQ multiplex PCR, and the TCRdb table lists in-frame clones only, not all of them. This sample has 60,000 to 70,000 clones; about four fifths occur once, and the top ten carry around 4%. This chain joins TRBV30 and TRBJ1-3; the match to TRBD1 covers 7 bases. The sequence was collected from a human donor with non-small cell lung cancer who had a partial response to radiotherapy plus ipilimumab. The starting material was peripheral blood, obtained from a patient treated with radiotherapy plus ipilimumab. The CDR3 region is CAWGEKGARGNTIYF. The CDR3 coding sequence is TGTGCCTGGGGGGAGAAGGGGGCGCGAGGAAACACCATATATTTT.